This T cell receptor beta chain was sequenced during a study of CD8+CD57+ T cells in acquired aplastic anemia. On the study more broadly: Across the sorted CD4+ and CD8+ cells, DNA amounts averaged about 3 ug. General study results and limits: Approximately 27 CD8+ CDR3 sequences occurred in both the patients and the controls. CD8+ Simpson's diversity in patients was not significantly different from that in controls.

The template used for profiling TCR beta VDJ and CDR3 was genomic DNA. TCRdb passed the reads through MiXCR, listing each CDR3 protein once. Here the sample spans fewer than 250,000 distinct CDR3 sequences, around half being singletons. This clonotype was recorded many times. The antigen is not known. CD8+CD57+ cell expansion had been shown by flow cytometry in patients chosen for sequencing. There were no patients without severe acquired aplastic anemia. Germline values: CDR1 MNHEY, CDR2 SMNVEV (reference sequence). V shed 2 bases, J shed 6 bases, and the junction held 7 bases outside the gene matches. The CDR3 is 15 residues long.

This rearrangement joins TRBV27 to TRBJ2-7; 10 bases are shared with TRBD1. The sample was sorted CD4+, CD8+, or CD8+CD57+ T cells (not recorded which) from PBMCs. The source is a human donor with aplastic anemia. The CDR3 sequence is CASSLKSGQGREQYF. CDR3 DNA: TGTGCCAGCAGTTTAAAGTCGGGACAGGGGCGCGAGCAGTACTTC.